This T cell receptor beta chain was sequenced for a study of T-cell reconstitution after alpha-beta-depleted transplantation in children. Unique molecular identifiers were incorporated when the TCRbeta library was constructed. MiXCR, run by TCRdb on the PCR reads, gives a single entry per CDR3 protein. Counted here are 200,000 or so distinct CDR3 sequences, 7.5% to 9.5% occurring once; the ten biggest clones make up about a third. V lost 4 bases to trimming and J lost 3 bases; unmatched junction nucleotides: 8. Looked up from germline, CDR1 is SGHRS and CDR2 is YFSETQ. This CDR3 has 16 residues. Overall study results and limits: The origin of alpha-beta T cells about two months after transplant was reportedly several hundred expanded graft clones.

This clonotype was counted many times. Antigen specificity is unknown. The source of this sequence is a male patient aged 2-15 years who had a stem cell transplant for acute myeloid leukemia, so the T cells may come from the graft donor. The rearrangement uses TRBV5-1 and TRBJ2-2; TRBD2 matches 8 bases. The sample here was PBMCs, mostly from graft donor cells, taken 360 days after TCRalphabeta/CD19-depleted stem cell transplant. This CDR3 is CASSQTSVRDTGELFF. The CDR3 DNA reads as TGCGCCAGCAGCCAGACTAGCGTTCGGGACACCGGGGAGCTGTTTTTT.